Listed here are 10 T cell receptor beta chains from one sample, sequenced in a study of OX40 agonist ivuxolimab in advanced cancers. Libraries were constructed by the immunoSEQ multiplex PCR assay. The table comes from immuneACCESS by way of TCRdb, which keeps in-frame sequences with V and J called. Part of the clones is missing from these tables; in studies checked, under half for an unresolved V gene and the rest for unknown reasons. The table for this sample lists approximately 66,000 clones; roughly 85% of them were counted only once. The ten most abundant clones make up 0.83% of the sample. This sample comprised CD4+ or CD8+ T cells sorted from blood, obtained in a trial of the OX40 agonist ivuxolimab. The source is an adult with an advanced solid tumor such as melanoma, head and neck, liver or kidney cancer.

V gene TRBV4-1 combines with J gene TRBJ1-2, with 8 bases aligning to TRBD1. Germline V gene data show CDR1 as MGHRA and CDR2 as YSYEKL. V shed 4 bases and J 5 bases; nucleotides not matched to a gene: 6. The CDR3 sequence is 14 residues long. The DNA for the CDR3 is TGCGCCAGCAGCCCTCAACAGGGGGTATATGGCTACACCTTC. Its protein is CASSPQQGVYGYTF.

V is TRBV29-1 and J is TRBJ2-5; D is ambiguous. This CDR3 is built from 14 residues. The germline V gene encodes CDR1 SQVTM and CDR2 ANQGSEA. V was trimmed by 4 bases and J by 2 bases, leaving 14 bases between them. In DNA form, the CDR3 reads TGCAGCGTTGTTCCGGCCGGACGGCAAGAGACCCAGTACTTC. Residues: CSVVPAGRQETQYF. The full variable domain, rest sourced from reference TRBV29-1 and TRBJ2-5, is SAVISQKPSRDICQRGTSLTIQCQVDSQVTMMFWYRQQPGQSLTLIATANQGSEATYESGFVIDKFPISRPNLTFSTLTVSNMSPEDSSIYLCSVVPAGRQETQYFGPGTRLLVL.

The V call is TRBV28, the J call TRBJ2-7; 7 nucleotides line up with TRBD1. Germline V gene data show CDR1 as MDHEN and CDR2 as SYDVKM. After removal of 3 bases from V and 0 bases from J, the junction contained 8 bases not matched to a gene. CDR3 length equals 16 residues. CDR3 protein: CASSFIGTVSSYEQYF. The DNA for the CDR3 is TGTGCCAGCAGTTTTATTGGGACAGTCAGCTCCTACGAGCAGTACTTC.

V and J are TRBV5-6 and TRBJ1-3, with 8 nucleotides matching TRBD1. J lost 6 bases, V lost 2 bases, and 4 bases had no gene match. The CDR3 spans 14 residues. The germline CDR1 and CDR2 sequences are SGHDT and YYEEEE. The CDR3 bases are TGTGCCAGCAGCTTTGAACAGGGGGAAAACACCATATATTTT. Protein: CASSFEQGENTIYF.

This CDR3 is CASSNDEEKLFF. The DNA for the CDR3 is TGTGCCAGCAGTAACGACGAAGAAAAACTGTTTTTT. The chain has TRBV27 and TRBJ1-4, with no clear D. Germline CDR1 MNHEY, CDR2 SMNVEV (reference sequence). This CDR3 region has 12 residues. The V and J ends lost 5 bases and 8 bases respectively, with 9 bases between them.

The V and J genes are TRBV7-2 and TRBJ2-7; D not resolved. Per germline, CDR1 SGHTA and CDR2 FQGNSA. V was clipped by 4 bases and J by 2 bases, with 3 bases between them. This CDR3 has 11 amino acids. For the CDR3, the DNA is TGTGCCAGCAGCTCCGCCTACGAGCAGTACTTC. Translating it yields CASSSAYEQYF.

The CDR3 DNA is TGTGCCAGCAGGACTAGCGGAGAAGAGACCCAGTACTTC. Translated: CASRTSGEETQYF. V and J are TRBV6-6 and TRBJ2-5; 9 bases fit TRBD2. The CDR3 is made up of 13 amino acids. The trim removed 6 bases at V and 3 bases at J, leaving 2 bases unmatched. The germline CDR1 and CDR2 sequences are MNHNY and SVGAGI (reference sequence).

In this sample, this clone turned up a few times. V and J are TRBV6-5 and TRBJ2-7; 9 bases line up with TRBD2. From germline, CDR1 is MNHEY and CDR2 SVGAGI. Unmatched junction bases numbered 3, after V lost 0 bases and J lost 3 bases. The CDR3 consists of 15 residues. CDR3 nucleotides: TGTGCCAGCAGTTACTCCCTAGCGGGAATCTACGAGCAGTACTTC. Amino acids: CASSYSLAGIYEQYF.

The genes are TRBV7-8 and TRBJ1-1; D possibly corresponds to TRBD1 (6 bases). The CDR3 consists of 14 residues. Germline V lookup: CDR1 SGHVS, CDR2 FQNEAQ. Trimming cost V 3 bases and J 2 bases, with 10 bases left between them. CDR3 DNA: TGTGCCAGCAGCTTTGACAGGCGAAACACTGAAGCTTTCTTT. Translating it yields CASSFDRRNTEAFF. The entire variable domain, with the rest obtained from reference TRBV7-8 and TRBJ1-1, is as follows: GAGVSQSPRYKVAKRGQDVALRCDPISGHVSLFWYQQALGQGPEFLTYFQNEAQLDKSGLPSDRFFAERPEGSVSTLKIQRTQQEDSAVYLCASSFDRRNTEAFFGQGTRLTVV.

This clone was found a few times. This chain connects TRBV5-1 to TRBJ2-2; D gene ambiguous. The CDR3 covers 17 residues. Germline-derived CDR1 and CDR2 are SGHRS and YFSETQ. The V and J ends lost 0 bases and 3 bases respectively, with 15 bases between them. In DNA form, the CDR3 reads TGCGCCAGCAGCTTGGACCCGACGTGGGGATACACCGGGGAGCTGTTTTTT. Translation gives CASSLDPTWGYTGELFF. Full variable domain (remainder filled in from reference TRBV5-1 and TRBJ2-2): KAGVTQTPRYLIKTRGQQVTLSCSPISGHRSVSWYQQTPGQGLQFLFEYFSETQRNKGNFPGRFSGRQFSNSRSEMNVSTLELGDSALYLCASSLDPTWGYTGELFFGEGSRLTVL.